Each of the 9 T cell receptor beta chains below was sequenced from the same sample in a study of T-cell reconstitution after alpha-beta-depleted transplantation in children. The TCRbeta library incorporated unique molecular identifiers. TCRdb redid the calling of the PCR reads with MiXCR, one entry per CDR3 protein. The repertoire consists of roughly 590,000 distinct CDR3 sequences, with approximately 15% occurring once and the leading ten covering 0.9% to 1.2%. Specimen: PBMCs from the stem cell graft donor, collected from the stem cell graft. Source of these receptors: a human donor who donated a stem cell graft to a child with acute myeloid leukemia.

On this clonotype: Possible read error: a much larger clone is one base away. The chain joins TRBV20-1 to TRBJ2-2, with D hard to call. V was shortened by 1 base and J by 4 bases, with 13 bases between the two germline ends. CDR3 size: 15 residues. In germline, CDR1 is DFQATT, CDR2 SNEGSKA (reference sequence). CDR3 region: CSARVGNTSTGELFF. The DNA for the CDR3 is TGCAGTGCTAGAGTGGGGAACACGAGCACCGGGGAGCTGTTTTTT.

This clonotype was observed many times. The V and J genes are TRBV6-5 and TRBJ2-7; 8 bases map to TRBD1. Trimming removed 0 bases from V and 1 base from J; junction bases left unmatched: 5. The CDR3 consists of 16 residues. CDR1 and CDR2 (germline): MNHEY, SVGAGI. The chain's CDR3 is CASSYSDRGISYEQYF. CDR3 DNA: TGTGCCAGCAGTTACTCTGACAGGGGAATTTCCTACGAGCAGTACTTC.

This chain joins TRBV20-1 and TRBJ2-2; maybe TRBD1 (6 bases). V was clipped by 5 bases and J by 6 bases, with 10 bases between them. This CDR3 is 12 amino acids long. Germline V lookup: CDR1 DFQATT, CDR2 SNEGSKA (reference sequence). The CDR3 reads CSAYDRPGELFF. DNA for the CDR3: TGCAGTGCTTACGACAGGCCCGGGGAGCTGTTTTTT.

This clonotype has a count of ten or more. V and J are TRBV20-1 and TRBJ1-6, with D unresolved. This CDR3 has 14 residues. V lost 1 base to trimming and J lost 10 bases, with 14 bases between them. CDR1 DFQATT and CDR2 SNEGSKA come from the germline V gene (reference sequence). The CDR3 protein is CSARVGSKGSPLHF. CDR3 bases: TGCAGTGCTAGAGTGGGCAGTAAAGGATCACCCCTCCACTTT.

In regard to this clonotype: A much bigger clone sits one base away, suggesting this may be a read error. V is TRBV20-1 and J is TRBJ2-1; possible D gene TRBD2, 5 bases. V was pared by 1 base and J by 0 bases, with 16 bases between. Germline V gene lookup returns CDR1 DFQATT and CDR2 SNEGSKA (reference sequence). This CDR3 region has 17 residues. CDR3 loop: CSARGIKKDFSYNEQFF. The CDR3 DNA reads TGCAGTGCTAGAGGGATAAAGAAGGACTTCTCCTACAATGAGCAGTTCTTC.

This clonotype was seen more than once but under ten times. V is TRBV4-3 and J is TRBJ1-2, with 8 bases that match TRBD1. The CDR3 contains 11 residues. The germline V gene has CDR1 LGHNA and CDR2 YSLEER. Unmatched junction bases numbered 4, after V lost 8 bases and J lost 8 bases. CDR3 loop: CASGQGQGYTF. In DNA form, the CDR3 reads TGCGCCAGCGGACAGGGCCAGGGCTACACCTTC.

In this sample, this clonotype turned up once. The rearrangement uses TRBV2 and TRBJ1-1, with 7 bases fitting TRBD1. The CDR3 consists of 15 residues. Germline loops: CDR1 SNHLY, CDR2 FYNNEI. Unmatched junction bases numbered 16, after V lost 11 bases and J lost 4 bases. Here the CDR3 reads CASGGVGPVGTEAFF. As DNA, the CDR3 is TGTGCCTCAGGGGGGGTAGGGCCGGTCGGCACTGAAGCTTTCTTT.

The J gene is TRBJ2-3, the V gene TRBV20-1, with D hard to call. The CDR3 length is 13 residues. From germline, CDR1 is DFQATT and CDR2 SNEGSKA (reference sequence). V shed 5 bases and J shed 2 bases, with 11 bases lying between them. The CDR3 region has the DNA TGCAGTGCTCGTCTTGGGGACACAGATACGCAGTATTTT. This translates into CSARLGDTDTQYF.

On this clonotype: Being one base from a much bigger clone, this may be a read error. The genes are TRBV20-1 and TRBJ2-1, with TRBD2 matching over 8 bases. CDR3 length equals 14 residues. V gave up 1 base and J gave up 8 bases; unmatched junction bases: 7. Germline CDR1 DFQATT, CDR2 SNEGSKA (reference sequence). The DNA for the CDR3 is TGCAGTGCTAGAGTCGGGGGGGGTCTGGATGAGCAGTTCTTC. Its protein product is CSARVGGGLDEQFF.